This T cell receptor (beta chain) was captured by sequencing in a study of blood T cells in healthy people across ages (dated by TCRdb to the mid-2010s). General notes on the study: In model experiments, template switching captured roughly one uniquely barcoded TCR beta cDNA molecule for every two T cells. The study measured age-related changes in TCR beta repertoire diversity using deep sequencing normalized with unique cDNA molecular identifiers. The donors were divided into four age groups: young (average around 15 years), middle-aged (under 40), aged (approximately 62) and long-lived (82). The study analyzed two additional independent replicas of 1 million unique cDNA reads from the same blood draw for two donors, one aged 18 to 30 and one aged 80 or older. The full study reports these points: Estimates of total diversity based on one million sequenced T cells were regarded as lower bounds and as underestimates. Observed TCR beta diversity per million T cells fell roughly linearly with age, and a significant reduction was already apparent by age around 39. Compared with the aged group, the long-lived group had more naive CD4+ T cells, fewer expanded clones and increased TCR diversity, suggesting age selection. Bulk unsorted PBMC profiling prevented conclusive comparison of naive and antigen-experienced compartments. The CMV infection status of donors was not known, potentially confounding age-related changes in expanded clonotypes. A strong correlation was found between observed TCR beta diversity and the percentage of naive T cells measured by flow cytometry.

Libraries were built with 5' RACE. TCRdb lists the instrument as Illumina HiSeq 2500. A second PCR of roughly 7 to 12 cycles was run with a J-beta primer mix and a sample-barcoded 5' primer. A template-switch 5' adaptor carrying 12 random nucleotides introduced a unique molecular identifier onto each TCR beta cDNA molecule. Each sample yielded at least 2.5 million CDR3-containing paired-end reads. First-strand cDNA was synthesized from all RNA with the Mint cDNA synthesis kit, primed by a TRBC-specific oligonucleotide. Following uracil-DNA glycosylase treatment, all cDNA underwent a first 18-cycle PCR with the universal primers M1SS and BC2_uni_R. In the original analysis: Normalization of each sample was performed by random selection of 1 million high-quality reads, each carrying a distinct molecular identifier. Reads with shared molecular identifiers were discarded instead of being binned into consensus sequences. MiTCR, with a Q25 quality threshold and the strictest error-elimination algorithm, was used for CDR3 identification, clonotype clustering and error correction. A nonparametric unseen species model with Euler transformation was used to estimate a lower bound on total TCR beta diversity. The public reads were run again by TCRdb, first through fastp at Q25 and then through MiXCR, and only productive beta chains were kept. Each CDR3 protein gets just one entry, which takes the most common genes and DNA from the rows behind it. The V and J calls and clone size come from TCRdb's table, not from the authors' own analysis. The sample table records about 800,000 distinct CDR3 sequences; around a quarter of these occur just once. Jointly, the top ten make up approximately 3.7% of the sample.

Systemically healthy Caucasian individuals from Russia, 39 in total and aged about 6 to 95 years, were included as donors. Each donor gave ten milliliters of peripheral blood, collected into EDTA-treated Vacutainer tubes. Ficoll-Paque density-gradient centrifugation was used to isolate PBMCs, with at least 6.5 million per sample. Trizol reagent was used to extract total RNA from the PBMCs, yielding at least 6 micrograms per sample. For every donor, flow cytometry on a PBMC aliquot measured the percentage of naive CD45RAhigh/CD27high T cells. This clonotype was observed a few times. No antigen is known for it. Base qualities are not recorded, but no much larger clone differs from it by a single base. Trimming at the junction amounts to 0 bases on V and 0 bases on J, and the germline ends lie 11 bases apart. Its CDR3 holds 16 amino acids, cysteine through phenylalanine. CDR3 DNA is the only sequence kept; it has 48 bases, read in frame from the first base. The germline V gene (reference sequence) supplies CDR1 MNHNY and CDR2 SVGAGI.

The data also belong to a second study, concerning T cells of mothers and their children. As the second publication notes: Nine systemically healthy Caucasian individuals served as donors, namely three mothers together with their six children. cDNA synthesis consumed the entire amount of extracted RNA, loaded at around 1.5 ug RNA in each 15 ul reaction. In the second PCR, the M1S primer introduced both the sample barcodes and 2-4 random nucleotides. Each mother yielded over 8 million TCR beta CDR3 reads and each child roughly 2.9 million reads. Thymic selection similarly shapes TCR recombination output in related and unrelated pairs, with minor effect from inherited differences. Normalized repertoire overlap in related mother-child pairs was always slightly higher than in unrelated mother-child pairs, but the difference was never significant. With a sensitivity of approximately 93 clones per million clonotypes, no persistent microchimeric T cell clones were detected. The study used deep NGS to compare TCR beta repertoires of mothers and children, seeking features distinguishing related mother-child pairs from unrelated individuals. Mothers averaged roughly 40 +/- 4 years of age and children averaged around 11 +/- 4 years. After adapter ligation with NEBNext reagents, the libraries were sequenced on Illumina HiSeq 2000 with 100+100 nt paired-end reads. To prevent cross-contamination, the mother and child libraries were prepared one month apart and sequenced in separate runs. Between roughly 450,000 and 2,000,000 distinct TCR beta clonotypes were identified per donor. Naive TCR beta clonotypes were estimated from low-frequency clonotypes matched to each donor's FACS-determined naive share, without sorting.

This clonotype originated in a boy between 10 and 17 years old in good health. The chain was built from TRBV6-6 and TRBJ1-1, with TRBD1 perhaps the D gene, on 5 matching bases. Sequenced sample: blood. The DNA sequence is TGTGCCAGCAGTTACTCTCAGGCAGGGATGAACACTGAAGCTTTCTTT. It specifies CASSYSQAGMNTEAFF.